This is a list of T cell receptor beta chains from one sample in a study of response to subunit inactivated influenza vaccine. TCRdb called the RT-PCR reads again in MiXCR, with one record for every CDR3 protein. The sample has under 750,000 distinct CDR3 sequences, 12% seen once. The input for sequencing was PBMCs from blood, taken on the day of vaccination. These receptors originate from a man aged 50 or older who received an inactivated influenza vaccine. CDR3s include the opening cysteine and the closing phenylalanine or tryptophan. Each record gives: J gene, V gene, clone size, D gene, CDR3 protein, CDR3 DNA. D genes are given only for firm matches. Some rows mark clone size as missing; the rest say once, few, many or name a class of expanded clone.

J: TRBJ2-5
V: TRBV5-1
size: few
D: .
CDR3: CASSADPGGRETQYF
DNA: TGCGCCAGCAGCGCGGATCCCGGCGGAAGGGAGACCCAGTACTTC

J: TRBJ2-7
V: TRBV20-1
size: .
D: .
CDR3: CSASGPGKQYF
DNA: TGCAGTGCTTCCGGACCGGGCAAGCAGTACTTC

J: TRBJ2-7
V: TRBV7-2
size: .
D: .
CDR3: CASSPTRSGREQYF
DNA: TGTGCCAGCAGCCCGACTCGATCGGGACGCGAGCAGTACTTC

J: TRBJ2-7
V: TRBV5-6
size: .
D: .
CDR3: CASSLGGKFAYEQYF
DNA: TGTGCCAGCAGCTTGGGGGGTAAGTTCGCGTACGAGCAGTACTTC

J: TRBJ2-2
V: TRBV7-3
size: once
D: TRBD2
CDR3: CASSPGLFHRELFF
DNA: TGTGCCAGCAGCCCGGGACTATTTCACCGGGAGCTGTTTTTT

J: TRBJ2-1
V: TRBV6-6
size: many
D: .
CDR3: CASRQDGGNEQFF
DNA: TGTGCCAGCAGACAAGATGGGGGGAATGAGCAGTTCTTC

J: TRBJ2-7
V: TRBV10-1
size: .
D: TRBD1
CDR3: CASSETGGLDEQYF
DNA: TGCGCCAGCAGTGAGACAGGGGGATTGGACGAGCAGTACTTC

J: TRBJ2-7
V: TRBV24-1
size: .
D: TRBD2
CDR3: CATSPSGGNSYEQYF
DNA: TGTGCCACCAGCCCCTCGGGAGGGAACTCCTACGAGCAGTACTTC

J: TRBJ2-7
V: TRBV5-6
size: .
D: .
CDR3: CASSQTLRTAPDDEQYF
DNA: TGTGCCAGCAGCCAAACCCTGAGGACAGCGCCCGACGACGAGCAGTACTTC

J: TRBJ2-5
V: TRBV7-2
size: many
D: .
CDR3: CASSLQTGLQETQYF
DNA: TGTGCCAGCAGCTTACAAACAGGCCTTCAAGAGACCCAGTACTTC

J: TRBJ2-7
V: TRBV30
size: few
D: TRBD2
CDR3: CAWSASLGGEQYF
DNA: TGTGCCTGGAGTGCTTCACTGGGGGGGGAGCAGTACTTC

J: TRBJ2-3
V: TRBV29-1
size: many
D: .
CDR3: CSVDAGATDTQYF
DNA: TGCAGCGTTGATGCAGGGGCGACAGATACGCAGTATTTT

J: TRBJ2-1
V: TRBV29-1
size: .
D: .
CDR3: CSVGERGEQFF
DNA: TGCAGCGTTGGGGAGAGGGGTGAGCAGTTCTTC

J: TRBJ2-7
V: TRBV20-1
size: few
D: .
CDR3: CSARGFFSYEQYF
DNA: TGCAGTGCTAGAGGTTTCTTTTCCTACGAGCAGTACTTC

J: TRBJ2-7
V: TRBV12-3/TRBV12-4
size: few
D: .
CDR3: CASSLHSESSYEQYF
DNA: TGTGCCAGCAGTTTACATTCCGAGAGCTCCTACGAGCAGTACTTC

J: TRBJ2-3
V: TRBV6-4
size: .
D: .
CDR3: CASSDLIGGADTQYF
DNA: TGTGCCAGCAGTGACCTCATCGGGGGCGCAGATACGCAGTATTTT

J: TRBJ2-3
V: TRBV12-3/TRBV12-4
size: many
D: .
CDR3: CASSLMGSDTQYF
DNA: TGTGCCAGCAGTTTAATGGGGTCAGATACGCAGTATTTT

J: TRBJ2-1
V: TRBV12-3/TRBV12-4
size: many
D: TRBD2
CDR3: CASSFGGGADNEQFF
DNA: TGTGCCAGCAGTTTTGGCGGGGGGGCCGACAATGAGCAGTTCTTC

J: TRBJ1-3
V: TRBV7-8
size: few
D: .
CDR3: CASSVAGTTMPDTIYF
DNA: TGTGCCAGCAGCGTCGCCGGGACTACCATGCCGGACACCATATATTTT

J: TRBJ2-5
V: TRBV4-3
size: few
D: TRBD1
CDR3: CASSRLVTGGSGTQYF
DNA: TGCGCCAGCAGCCGCCTAGTTACAGGGGGCAGTGGGACCCAGTACTTC

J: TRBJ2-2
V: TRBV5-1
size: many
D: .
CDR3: CASSLAGRHTGELFF
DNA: TGCGCCAGCAGCTTGGCCGGCCGACACACCGGGGAGCTGTTTTTT

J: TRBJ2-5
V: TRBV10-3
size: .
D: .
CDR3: CAISESTGGETQYF
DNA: TGTGCCATCAGTGAGTCGACGGGTGGGGAGACCCAGTACTTC

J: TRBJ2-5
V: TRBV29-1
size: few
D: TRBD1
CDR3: CSVATTGGLETQYF
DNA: TGCAGCGTTGCGACGACAGGGGGCTTGGAGACCCAGTACTTC

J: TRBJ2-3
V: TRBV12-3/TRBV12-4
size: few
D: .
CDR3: CATSQGGGSTDTQYF
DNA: TGTGCCACCTCTCAAGGAGGGGGTAGCACAGATACGCAGTATTTT

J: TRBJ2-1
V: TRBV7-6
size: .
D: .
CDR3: CASSPMGSPIYNEQFF
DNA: TGTGCCAGCAGCCCTATGGGCTCTCCAATCTACAATGAGCAGTTCTTC

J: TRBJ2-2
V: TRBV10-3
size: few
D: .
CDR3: CAIGRDPNPGELFF
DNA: TGTGCCATCGGCCGGGACCCTAATCCCGGGGAGCTGTTTTTT

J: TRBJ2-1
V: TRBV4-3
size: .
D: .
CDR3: CASSRTRPGPGSYNEQFF
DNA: TGCGCCAGCAGCCGGACCAGACCGGGGCCGGGGTCCTACAATGAGCAGTTCTTC

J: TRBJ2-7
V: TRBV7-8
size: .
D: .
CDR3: CASSLAAGDFKQYF
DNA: TGTGCCAGCAGCTTAGCGGCCGGTGATTTCAAGCAGTACTTC

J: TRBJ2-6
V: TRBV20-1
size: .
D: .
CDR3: CSARDITGRTGANVLTF
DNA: TGCAGTGCTAGAGATATCACAGGGCGGACTGGGGCCAACGTCCTGACTTTC

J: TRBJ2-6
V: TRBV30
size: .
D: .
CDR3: CAWTKGRAGANVLTF
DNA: TGTGCCTGGACGAAGGGAAGGGCAGGGGCCAACGTCCTGACTTTC

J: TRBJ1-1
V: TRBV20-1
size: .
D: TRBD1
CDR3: CSAIQGLTTEAFF
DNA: TGCAGTGCTATACAGGGGTTGACCACTGAAGCTTTCTTT

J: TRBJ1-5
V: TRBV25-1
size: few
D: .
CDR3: CASSAGPGEQPQHF
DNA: TGTGCCAGCAGTGCGGGCCCGGGAGAGCAGCCCCAGCATTTT

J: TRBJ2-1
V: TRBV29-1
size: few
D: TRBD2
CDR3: CSGGLAQNEQFF
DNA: TGCAGCGGGGGACTAGCTCAAAATGAGCAGTTCTTC

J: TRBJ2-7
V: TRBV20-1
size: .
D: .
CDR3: CSARKGEGPYEQYF
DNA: TGCAGTGCTAGAAAGGGTGAAGGCCCCTACGAGCAGTACTTC

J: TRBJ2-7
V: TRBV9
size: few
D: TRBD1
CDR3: CASSTGQRPNEQYF
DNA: TGTGCCAGCAGCACGGGACAGAGGCCCAACGAGCAGTACTTC

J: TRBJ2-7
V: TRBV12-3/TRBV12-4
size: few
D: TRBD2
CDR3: CASSFTRLAGGTYEQYF
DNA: TGTGCCAGCAGTTTCACTCGACTAGCGGGGGGAACCTACGAGCAGTACTTC

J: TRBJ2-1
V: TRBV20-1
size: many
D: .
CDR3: CSAQGRSGPWNNEQFF
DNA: TGCAGTGCTCAGGGTAGGTCCGGGCCCTGGAACAATGAGCAGTTCTTC

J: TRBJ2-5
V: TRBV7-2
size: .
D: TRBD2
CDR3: CASSPSGSLGTQYF
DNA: TGTGCCAGCAGCCCTAGCGGGTCCCTTGGCACCCAGTACTTC

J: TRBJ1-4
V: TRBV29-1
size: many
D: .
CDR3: CSVVSATNEKLFF
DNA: TGCAGCGTTGTGAGTGCAACTAATGAAAAACTGTTTTTT

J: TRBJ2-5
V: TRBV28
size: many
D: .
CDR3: CASSLFVNQETQYF
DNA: TGTGCCAGCAGTTTATTTGTCAACCAAGAGACCCAGTACTTC

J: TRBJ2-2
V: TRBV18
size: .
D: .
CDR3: CASSPSRHLDTGELFF
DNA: TGTGCCAGCTCACCATCCCGGCATTTGGACACCGGGGAGCTTTTTTTT

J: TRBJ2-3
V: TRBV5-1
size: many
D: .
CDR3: CASSLGTADTQYF
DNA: TGTGCTAGCAGCTTAGGGACGGCAGATACGCAGTATTTT

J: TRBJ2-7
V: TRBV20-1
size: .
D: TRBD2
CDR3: CSARDQRGGYEQYF
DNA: TGCAGTGCTAGAGACCAGCGGGGGGGCTACGAGCAGTACTTC

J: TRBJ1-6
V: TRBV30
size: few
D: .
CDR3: CAWTGVGLASPLHF
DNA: TGTGCCTGGACAGGCGTCGGTCTTGCCTCACCCCTCCACTTT

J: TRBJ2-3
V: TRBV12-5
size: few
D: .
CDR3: CASGSSGVTDTQYF
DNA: TGTGCTAGTGGTTCCTCCGGGGTGACAGATACGCAGTATTTT

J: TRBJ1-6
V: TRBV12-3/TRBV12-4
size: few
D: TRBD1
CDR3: CASSQAGGDSSSPLHF
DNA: TGTGCCAGCAGCCAAGCCGGAGGGGACAGTTCTTCACCCCTCCACTTT